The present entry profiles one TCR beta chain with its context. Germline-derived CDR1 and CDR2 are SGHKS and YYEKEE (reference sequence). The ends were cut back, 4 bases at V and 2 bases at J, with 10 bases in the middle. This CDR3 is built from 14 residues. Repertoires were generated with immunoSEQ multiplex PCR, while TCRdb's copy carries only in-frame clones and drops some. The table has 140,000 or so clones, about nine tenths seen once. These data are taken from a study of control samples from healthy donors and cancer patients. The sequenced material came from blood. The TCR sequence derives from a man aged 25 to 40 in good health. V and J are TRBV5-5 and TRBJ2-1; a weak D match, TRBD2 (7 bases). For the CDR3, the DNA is TGTGCCAGCAGCGGGGGGGCACCCTACAATGAGCAGTTCTTC. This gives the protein CASSGGAPYNEQFF. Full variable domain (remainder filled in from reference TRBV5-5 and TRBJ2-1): DAGVTQSPTHLIKTRGQQVTLRCSPISGHKSVSWYQQVLGQGPQFIFQYYEKEERGRGNFPDRFSARQFPNYSSELNVNALLLGDSALYLCASSGGAPYNEQFFGPGTRLTVL.